These T cell receptor beta chains were read from a single sample in a study of cytomegalovirus exposure and HLA in healthy donors. The data were produced by immunoSEQ multiplex PCR, yet TCRdb's version contains in-frame clones alone and is incomplete. The sample gives about 110,000 clones, roughly 80% of which show up once; about 0.25% is in the top ten. The sample consisted of PBMCs. These receptors were obtained from a man in his fifties or sixties in good health and CMV-seronegative. The CDR3 runs from the conserved cysteine through the conserved F or W. Each record gives: J gene, V gene, CDR3 protein.

TRBJ1-2	TRBV5-1	CASSLSDPNYGYTF
TRBJ2-7	TRBV5-6	CASSLAGTGIHEQYF
TRBJ1-1	TRBV7-6	CASSSLDRNTEAFF
TRBJ2-5	TRBV9	CASSIGAAQQETQYF
TRBJ2-1	TRBV7-9	CASSLEGLAGGPEDEQFF
TRBJ2-7	TRBV5-1	CASSPLGGRSYEQYF
TRBJ1-3	TRBV9	CASSGVQASSGNTIYF
TRBJ2-3	TRBV28	CASLRGGRIRGTDTQYF
TRBJ1-6	TRBV27	CASSLYPAQGWPLHF
TRBJ2-1	TRBV5-1	CASSSRDWNNEQFF
TRBJ2-7	TRBV19	CASSIEEEPYEQYF
TRBJ2-7	TRBV7-6	CASSLIVPEFYEQYF
-	TRBV7-9	CASSGTGYEQYF
TRBJ1-5	TRBV18	CASSLENSNQPQHF
TRBJ2-1	TRBV9	CASSVATVNEQFF
TRBJ1-1	TRBV19	CASSIPLTEAFF
TRBJ1-4	TRBV19	CASSIRGEKLFF
TRBJ2-7	TRBV29-1	CSVVYIAGETGYEQYF
TRBJ2-1	TRBV5-4	CASSSGGPGEQFF
TRBJ2-2	TRBV4-3	CASSHGQGSHGELFF
TRBJ2-7	TRBV5-4	CASSLPGPTAGYEQYF
TRBJ2-5	TRBV19	CASSASRTGGLGTQYF
TRBJ1-3	TRBV9	CASSGSGGAGNTIYF
TRBJ2-7	TRBV14	CASSLSGGWSSYEQYF
TRBJ2-7	TRBV19	CASSIGSGSGYEQYF
TRBJ2-5	TRBV28	CASCLGGEVGNRAQYF